The clone carrying this T cell receptor (beta chain) appeared many times. Its antigen is still unknown. The data belong to a study of identical twins. Study-wide findings and caveats: Twin-shared out-of-frame alpha sequences showed excess low generation probability.

Each CDR3 protein gets one entry after TCRdb re-called the 5' RACE reads with MiXCR. Counted here are over 550,000 distinct CDR3 sequences, under 8.5% occurring once; the ten biggest clones make up 1.6%. The CDR3 totals 14 residues. V lost 3 bases and J lost 10; bases outside the gene matches: 6. The data also belong to a second study, concerning yellow fever vaccine responses in identical twins. As reported in that work: Vaccine-induced T cell responses in twins were reportedly observed to appear partly convergent, partly personalized.

The receptor was isolated from a woman aged 18-35 years in good health. The chain is built from TRBV12-3 or TRBV12-4 and TRBJ2-1; 10 bases agree with TRBD2. The sequenced material came from PBMCs. In DNA, the CDR3 is TGTGCCAGCAGTTTGAGGCTAGCGGGGGTGGAGCAGTTCTTC. It is translated as CASSLRLAGVEQFF.